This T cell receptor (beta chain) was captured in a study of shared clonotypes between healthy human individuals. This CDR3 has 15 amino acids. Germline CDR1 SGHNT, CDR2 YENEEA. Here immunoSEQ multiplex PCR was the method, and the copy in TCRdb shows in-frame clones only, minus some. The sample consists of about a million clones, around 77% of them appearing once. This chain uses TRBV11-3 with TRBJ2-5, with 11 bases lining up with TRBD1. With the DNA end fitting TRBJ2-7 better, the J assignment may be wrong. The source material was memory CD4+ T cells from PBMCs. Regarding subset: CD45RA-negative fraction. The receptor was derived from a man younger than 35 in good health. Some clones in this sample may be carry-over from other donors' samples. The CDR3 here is CASSVGQGALYEQYF. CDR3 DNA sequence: TGTGCCAGCAGCGTTGGACAGGGGGCGCTCTACGAGCAGTACTTC.